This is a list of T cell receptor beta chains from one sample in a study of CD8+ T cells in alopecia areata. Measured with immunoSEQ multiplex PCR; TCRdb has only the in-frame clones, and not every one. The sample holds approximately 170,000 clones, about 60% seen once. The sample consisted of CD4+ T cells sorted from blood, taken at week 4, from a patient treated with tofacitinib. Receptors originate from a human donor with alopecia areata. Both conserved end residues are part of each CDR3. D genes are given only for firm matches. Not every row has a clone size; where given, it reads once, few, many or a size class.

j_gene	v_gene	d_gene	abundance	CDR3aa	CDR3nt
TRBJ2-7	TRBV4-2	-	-	CASSRADSSGEQYF	TGTGCCAGCAGCCGGGCCGACTCATCGGGCGAGCAGTACTTC
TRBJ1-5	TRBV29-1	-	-	CSVVVDGNQPQHF	TGCAGCGTTGTGGTGGACGGGAATCAGCCCCAGCATTTT
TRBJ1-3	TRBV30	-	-	CAWREAGYPGNTIYF	TGTGCCTGGAGGGAAGCAGGTTATCCTGGAAACACCATATATTTT
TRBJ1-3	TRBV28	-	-	CASREPTGRSGNTIYF	TGTGCCAGCAGAGAACCAACAGGCCGCTCTGGAAACACCATATATTTT
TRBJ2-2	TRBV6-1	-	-	CASSVERIVTGELFF	TGTGCCAGCAGTGTAGAGAGAATCGTAACCGGGGAGCTGTTTTTT
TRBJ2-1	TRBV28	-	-	CASSWILAGGNEQFF	TGTGCCAGCAGTTGGATCCTCGCTGGGGGTAATGAGCAGTTCTTC
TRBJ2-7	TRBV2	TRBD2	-	CASSVGREGSYEQYF	TGTGCCAGCAGTGTAGGGCGGGAGGGCTCCTACGAGCAGTACTTC
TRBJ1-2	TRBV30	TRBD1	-	CAWRADRDVYGYTF	TGTGCCTGGAGGGCCGACAGGGACGTCTATGGCTACACCTTC
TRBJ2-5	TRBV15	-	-	CATTTPTQETQYF	TGTGCCACCACTACGCCCACCCAAGAGACCCAGTACTTC
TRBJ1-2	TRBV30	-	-	CAWQWRGPPSRYTF	TGTGCCTGGCAATGGCGTGGACCCCCTTCGCGCTACACCTTC
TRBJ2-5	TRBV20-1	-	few	CSAGPETQYF	TGCAGTGCGGGCCCTGAGACCCAGTACTTC
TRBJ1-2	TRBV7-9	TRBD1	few	CASSPGTGLLGYTF	TGTGCCAGCAGCCCAGGGACAGGCCTGCTTGGCTACACCTTC
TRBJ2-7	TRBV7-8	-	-	CASSHTGPGYEQYF	TGTGCCAGCAGCCACACAGGGCCGGGGTACGAGCAGTACTTC
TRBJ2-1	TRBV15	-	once	CATSSRTRGNEQFF	TGTGCCACCAGCAGTCGTACCCGGGGGAATGAGCAGTTCTTC
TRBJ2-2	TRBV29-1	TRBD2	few	CSVASGRAPGELFF	TGCAGCGTTGCTAGCGGGAGGGCCCCCGGGGAGCTGTTTTTT
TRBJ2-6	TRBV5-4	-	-	CASSFASDGANVLTF	TGTGCCAGCAGCTTCGCTAGCGATGGGGCCAACGTCCTGACTTTC